This TCR beta chain originates from a study of T cell responses to AZD1222 COVID-19 vaccine. Overall study results and limits: It should be noted that donors were predominantly white British and more often female, and clonal diversity was possibly underestimated. Spike-specific TCR breadth and depth were elevated following two AZD1222 doses. At 160-218 and 743-854, vaccine-associated CD4 TCRs were dominant, and they spanned spike. Only a handful of AZD1222 recipients, several in all, had baseline seropositivity.

Concerning this clone itself: Its target is not known.

The CDR3 runs to 14 residues. With 5 bases removed from V and 3 bases from J, the gap between germline ends came to 14 bases. Germline CDR1 and CDR2: SGHNT and YYREEE (reference sequence). Clones were sequenced by immunoSEQ multiplex PCR, and TCRdb holds only the in-frame ones, with some missing. The sample consists of some 100,000 clones, about 88% of them appearing once. This material consisted of peripheral blood, taken 28 days after the second AZD1222 dose. V is TRBV5-4 and J is TRBJ1-1; D is possibly TRBD1 (5 bases). This receptor was identified in an adult who received the AZD1222 COVID-19 vaccine. The CDR3 sequence is CASSRTGADTEAFF. The CDR3 nucleotides are TGTGCCAGCAGTCGGACCGGGGCGGACACTGAAGCTTTCTTT.